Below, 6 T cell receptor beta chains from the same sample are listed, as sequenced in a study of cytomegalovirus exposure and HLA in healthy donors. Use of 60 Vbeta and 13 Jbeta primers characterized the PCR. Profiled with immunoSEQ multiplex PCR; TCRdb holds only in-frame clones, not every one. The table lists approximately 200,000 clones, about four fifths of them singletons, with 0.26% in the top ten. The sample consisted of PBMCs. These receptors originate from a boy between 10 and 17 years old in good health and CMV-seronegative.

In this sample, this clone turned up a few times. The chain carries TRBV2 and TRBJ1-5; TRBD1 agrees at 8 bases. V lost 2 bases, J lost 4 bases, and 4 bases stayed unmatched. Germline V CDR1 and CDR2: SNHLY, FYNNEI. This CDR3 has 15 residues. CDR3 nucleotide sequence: TGTGCCAGCAGTGAAACCTGGACAGGGAATCAGCCCCAGCATTTT. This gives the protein CASSETWTGNQPQHF.

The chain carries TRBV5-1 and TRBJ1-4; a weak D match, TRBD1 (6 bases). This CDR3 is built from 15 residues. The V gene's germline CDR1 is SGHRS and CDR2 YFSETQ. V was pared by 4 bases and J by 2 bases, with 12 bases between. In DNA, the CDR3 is TGCGCCAGCAGCGGAGGACAGCGCACTAATGAAAAACTGTTTTTT. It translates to CASSGGQRTNEKLFF.

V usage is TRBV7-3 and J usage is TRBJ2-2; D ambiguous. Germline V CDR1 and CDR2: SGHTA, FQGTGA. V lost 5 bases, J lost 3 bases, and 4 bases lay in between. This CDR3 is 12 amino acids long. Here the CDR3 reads CASSPDTGELFF. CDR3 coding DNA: TGTGCCAGCAGCCCGGACACCGGGGAGCTGTTTTTT.

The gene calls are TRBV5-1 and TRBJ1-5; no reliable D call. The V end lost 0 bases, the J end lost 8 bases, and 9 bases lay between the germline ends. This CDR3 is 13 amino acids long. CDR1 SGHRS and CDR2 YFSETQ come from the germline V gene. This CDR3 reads CASSLALGEPQHF. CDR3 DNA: TGCGCCAGCAGCTTGGCCTTAGGAGAGCCCCAGCATTTT.

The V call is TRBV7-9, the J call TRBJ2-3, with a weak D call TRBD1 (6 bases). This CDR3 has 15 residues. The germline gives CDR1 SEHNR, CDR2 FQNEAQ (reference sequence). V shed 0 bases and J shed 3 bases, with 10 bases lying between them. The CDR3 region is CASSLARGMTDTQYF. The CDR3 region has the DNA TGTGCCAGCAGCTTAGCCAGGGGCATGACAGATACGCAGTATTTT.

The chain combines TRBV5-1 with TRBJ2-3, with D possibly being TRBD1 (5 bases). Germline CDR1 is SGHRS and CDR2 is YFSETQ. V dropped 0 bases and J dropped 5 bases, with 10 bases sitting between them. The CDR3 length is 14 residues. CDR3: CASSLEGFGDTQYF. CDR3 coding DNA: TGCGCCAGCAGCTTGGAGGGGTTTGGAGATACGCAGTATTTT. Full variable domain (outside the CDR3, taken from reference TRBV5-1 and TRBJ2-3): KAGVTQTPRYLIKTRGQQVTLSCSPISGHRSVSWYQQTPGQGLQFLFEYFSETQRNKGNFPGRFSGRQFSNSRSEMNVSTLELGDSALYLCASSLEGFGDTQYFGPGTRLTVL.